This T cell receptor (beta chain) was documented in a study of blood T cell repertoires in COVID-19. On the study more broadly: Sites across the United States, Italy and Spain contributed samples from acute and convalescent COVID-19. T cells, B-cell-depleted T cells, or PBMCs provided the cDNA or gDNA that served as material.

Original processing notes: Amplification from reference gene primers served as the basis for estimated nucleated cell counts. The assay was immunoSEQ multiplex PCR, and TCRdb's table has in-frame clones only and misses some. Clone size and V and J calls were adopted from that table, with D and trimming inferred from the DNA. The sample has over 300,000 clones, around 89% seen once. Germline loops: CDR1 MNHEY, CDR2 SMNVEV (reference sequence). This CDR3 is 15 amino acids long. Trimming cost V 8 bases and J 2 bases, with 16 bases left between them. This TCR was recovered from a man aged 40-49 years with acute or convalescent COVID-19. The material sequenced was peripheral blood. The chain recombines TRBV27 with TRBJ1-5, with D perhaps matching TRBD1 (6 bases). The CDR3 protein is CASGQGSIGNQPQHF. In nucleotides, the CDR3 is TGTGCCAGCGGGCAGGGGAGTATCGGCAATCAGCCCCAGCATTTT.